These 18 T cell receptor beta chains were all obtained from the same sample, sequenced in a study of cytomegalovirus exposure and HLA in healthy donors (TCRdb year 2017). Receptors were amplified or captured by the immunoSEQ multiplex PCR assay. The multiplex PCR relied on a mix of 60 forward primers for TCR Vbeta segments and 13 reverse primers for TCR Jbeta segments. TCRdb limited this immuneACCESS table to in-frame rearrangements with V and J called. A share of clones is missing; checked studies link under half to unresolved V genes, and the rest is unexplained. For this sample there are some 190,000 clones; over 70% appear just once. 1.6% of the sample goes to the ten largest clones. Sequenced sample: PBMCs. These receptors were obtained from a young woman in good health and CMV-seronegative.

The V and J genes are TRBV5-1 and TRBJ1-1, with 11 bases aligning to TRBD1. J was trimmed by 6 bases and V by 5 bases; bases with no gene match: 12. The CDR3 is made up of 16 amino acids. CDR1 SGHRS and CDR2 YFSETQ come from the germline V gene. CDR3 DNA sequence: TGCGCCAGCAGACTGGGACAGGGGGGTTTGCTCGCTGAAGCTTTCTTT. It is translated as CASRLGQGGLLAEAFF.

J is TRBJ1-5 and V is TRBV30, with 11 bases that match TRBD1. There are 15 residues in the CDR3. Germline lookup yields CDR1 GTSNPN and CDR2 SVGIG (reference sequence). The V segment lost 5 bases and the J segment 5 bases; nucleotides outside the gene matches: 8. The CDR3 coding sequence is TGTGCCTGGGCGGGGGGACAGGGGGTTGATCAGCCCCAGCATTTT. Its translation is CAWAGGQGVDQPQHF.

The CDR3 coding sequence is TGTGCCAGTACCCTAAAGACAGGAGAAAACTATGGCTACACCTTC. It yields the protein CASTLKTGENYGYTF. This chain links TRBV19 with TRBJ1-2; D is perhaps TRBD1 (6 bases). This CDR3 has 15 residues. Trimming stripped 7 bases from V and 2 bases from J, with 17 bases between. Germline V lookup: CDR1 LNHDA, CDR2 SQIVND (reference sequence).

V and J are TRBV6-5 and TRBJ2-7; 7 bases line up with TRBD2. The CDR3 covers 14 residues. Germline-derived CDR1 and CDR2 are MNHEY and SVGAGI. With V trimmed by 0 bases and J by 2 bases, 1 base remained unmatched. CDR3 nucleotide sequence: TGTGCCAGCAGTTACTCGCGGGGGACCTACGAGCAGTACTTC. Protein: CASSYSRGTYEQYF.

The table lists this clone with a few counts. V usage is TRBV6-1 and J usage is TRBJ1-5, with 10 bases aligning to TRBD1. Trimming at V came to 6 bases and at J to 6 bases, leaving 8 bases not matched to a gene. CDR1 and CDR2 from the germline V gene are MNHNS and SASEGT. The length of the CDR3 is 15 residues. In DNA, the CDR3 is TGTGCCAGCAGGAGGGACAGGGGAGGGGGTCAGCCCCAGCATTTT. Its protein is CASRRDRGGGQPQHF.

The chain joins TRBV28 to TRBJ1-6; 8 bases align to TRBD1. This CDR3 has 14 amino acids. From germline, CDR1 is MDHEN and CDR2 SYDVKM. The V and J ends lost 6 bases and 12 bases, in that order; junction bases with no gene match: 10. CDR3 protein: CASSRQGPGGPLHF. Written as DNA, the CDR3 is TGTGCCAGCAGCCGACAGGGGCCGGGTGGACCCCTCCACTTT.

There are a few counts of this clone. The V and J genes are TRBV7-9 and TRBJ2-1, with TRBD2 matching over 11 bases. V lost 5 bases to trimming and J lost 2 bases; unmatched junction nucleotides: 5. Germline-derived CDR1 and CDR2 are SEHNR and FQNEAQ (reference sequence). The CDR3 contains 16 residues. The CDR3 loop is CASSGGTSGTYNEQFF. Written as DNA, the CDR3 is TGTGCCAGCAGCGGAGGGACTAGCGGCACCTACAATGAGCAGTTCTTC.

The CDR3 region has the DNA TGCGCCAGCAGCTTGGAGACGGGGGGGCATCGGGTAAAACTGTTTTTT. Protein sequence: CASSLETGGHRVKLFF. V is TRBV5-1 and J is TRBJ1-4, with D maybe TRBD1 (6 bases). The CDR3 contains 16 residues. Germline V gives CDR1 SGHRS, CDR2 YFSETQ. V shed 0 bases and J shed 10 bases, with 19 bases lying between them.

This chain connects TRBV7-6 to TRBJ2-7, with 10 bases that match TRBD1. V lost 3 bases to trimming and J lost 7 bases; unmatched junction nucleotides: 6. The CDR3 runs to 14 residues. Germline V gene data show CDR1 as SGHVS and CDR2 as FNYEAQ. In nucleotides, the CDR3 is TGTGCCAGCAGCTTCGGGACAGGGGTTCAAGAGCAGTACTTC. It yields the protein CASSFGTGVQEQYF.

This clone was seen just once. CDR3 DNA: TGTGCCAGTACCTTCCAGGGGCGACTAAACACTGAAGCTTTCTTT. Its protein product is CASTFQGRLNTEAFF. V gene TRBV19 combines with J gene TRBJ1-1; D possibly corresponds to TRBD1 (6 bases). This CDR3 region has 15 residues. Trimming shortened V by 7 bases and J by 2 bases, and 17 bases separated the two germline ends. CDR1 and CDR2 (germline): LNHDA, SQIVND (reference sequence). Together with reference TRBV19 and TRBJ1-1, the CDR3 gives the full variable domain: DGGITQSPKYLFRKEGQNVTLSCEQNLNHDAMYWYRQDPGQGLRLIYYSQIVNDFQKGDIAEGYSVSREKKESFPLTVTSAQKNPTAFYLCASTFQGRLNTEAFFGQGTRLTVV.

The genes are TRBV7-8 and TRBJ2-5; D possibly corresponds to TRBD2 (6 bases). The CDR3 is made up of 14 amino acids. V lost 4 bases and J 5 bases, leaving 14 bases between the germline ends. Germline lookup yields CDR1 SGHVS and CDR2 FQNEAQ. The CDR3 nucleotides read TGTGCCAGCAGCTCCCCCCTTGGGGGGGAGACCCAGTACTTC. Translation gives CASSSPLGGETQYF.

V and J are TRBV4-2 and TRBJ1-1, with D hard to call. Germline-derived CDR1 and CDR2 are LGHNA and YNFKEQ. The CDR3 loop spans 14 amino acids. Trimming took off 1 base at V and 0 bases at J, with 6 bases between the two ends. CDR3: CASSQASLNTEAFF. For the CDR3, the DNA is TGTGCCAGCAGCCAAGCCAGTTTGAACACTGAAGCTTTCTTT.

The chain is built from TRBV29-1 and TRBJ1-1; TRBD1 matches at 7 bases. Germline V CDR1 and CDR2: SQVTM, ANQGSEA. The CDR3 sequence is 13 residues long. Losses at the gene ends were 3 bases for V and 0 bases for J; bases not matched to a gene: 1. The chain's CDR3 is CSVDTGVNTEAFF. CDR3 nucleotide sequence: TGCAGCGTTGATACAGGGGTGAACACTGAAGCTTTCTTT.

The chain joins TRBV21-1 to TRBJ2-1; no check of the table's D call, TRBD1, against the DNA was made. TRBV21-1 is a recognized pseudogene. This CDR3 has 17 amino acids. The CDR3 DNA reads as TGTGCCAGCAGCAAAGGGCGAAAGCAGGGTAAAGTTTATGAGCAGTTCTTC. It is translated as CASSKGRKQGKVYEQFF.

This clone has more than one count but fewer than ten. The chain couples TRBV6-5 to TRBJ1-4; D is perhaps TRBD1 (6 bases). Germline V CDR1 and CDR2: MNHEY, SVGAGI. V was trimmed by 2 bases and J by 6 bases, leaving 10 bases between them. This CDR3 contains 14 residues. The DNA for the CDR3 is TGTGCCAGCAGTTACGCAGGGGCGGATGAAAAACTGTTTTTT. Protein: CASSYAGADEKLFF.

The J gene is TRBJ1-1, the V gene TRBV7-3; 7 bases are shared with TRBD1. CDR3 length: 13 amino acids. Looked up from germline, CDR1 is SGHTA and CDR2 is FQGTGA. V shed 5 bases, J shed 4 bases, and the junction held 4 bases outside the gene matches. The CDR3: CASSLRGSTEAFF. The CDR3 nucleotides are TGTGCCAGCAGCCTCAGGGGGAGCACTGAAGCTTTCTTT.

The chain couples TRBV25-1 to TRBJ2-7, with 8 bases that match TRBD1. CDR1 is MGHDK and CDR2 is SYGVNS in the germline V gene. The CDR3 consists of 16 residues. The trim removed 3 bases at V and 0 bases at J, leaving 7 bases unmatched. The CDR3 nucleotides are TGTGCCAGCAGTGATGACAGGGGCGAAAGCTCCTACGAGCAGTACTTC. Translated, it gives CASSDDRGESSYEQYF.

The chain carries TRBV9 and TRBJ2-1, with TRBD2 as a possible D gene (5 bases). V was shortened by 0 bases and J by 6 bases, with 10 bases between the two germline ends. CDR3 length: 14 amino acids. Germline V gene lookup returns CDR1 SGDLS and CDR2 YYNGEE. The DNA for the CDR3 is TGTGCCAGCAGCGTAGGGCTAGCCCCCAATGAGCAGTTCTTC. This gives the protein CASSVGLAPNEQFF.